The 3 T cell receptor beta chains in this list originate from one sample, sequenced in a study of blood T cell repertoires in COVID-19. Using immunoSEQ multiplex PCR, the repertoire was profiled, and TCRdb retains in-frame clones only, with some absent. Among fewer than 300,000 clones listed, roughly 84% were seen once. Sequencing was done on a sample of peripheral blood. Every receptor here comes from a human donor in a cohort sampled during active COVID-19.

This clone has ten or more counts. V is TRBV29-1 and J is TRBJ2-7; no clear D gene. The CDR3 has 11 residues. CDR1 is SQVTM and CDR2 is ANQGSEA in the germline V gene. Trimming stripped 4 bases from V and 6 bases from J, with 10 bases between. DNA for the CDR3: TGCAGCGTTGCCGGTCCGGGCGAGCAGTACTTC. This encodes CSVAGPGEQYF.

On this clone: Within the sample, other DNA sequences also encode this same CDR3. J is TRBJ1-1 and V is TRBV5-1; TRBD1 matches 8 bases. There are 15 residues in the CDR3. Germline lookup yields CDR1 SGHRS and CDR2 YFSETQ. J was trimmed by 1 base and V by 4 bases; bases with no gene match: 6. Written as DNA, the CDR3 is TGCGCCAGCAGCCTTACCGGGACAGGGAACACTGAAGCTTTCTTT. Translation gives CASSLTGTGNTEAFF.

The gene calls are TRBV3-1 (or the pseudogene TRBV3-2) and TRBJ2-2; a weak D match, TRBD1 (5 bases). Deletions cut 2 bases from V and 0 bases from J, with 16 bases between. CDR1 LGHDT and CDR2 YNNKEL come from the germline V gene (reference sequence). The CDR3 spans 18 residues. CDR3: CASSQSPQGRANTGELFF. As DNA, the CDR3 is TGTGCCAGCAGCCAATCCCCCCAGGGCCGAGCGAACACCGGGGAGCTGTTTTTT.